The rows below give T cell receptor beta chains drawn from one sample of a study of blood T cell repertoires in COVID-19. TCRdb's table, derived via immunoSEQ multiplex PCR, lists solely in-frame clones and lacks some. The sample lists over 200,000 clones, approximately 90% occurring once. The specimen sequenced was peripheral blood. Receptors were obtained from a man under 40 with COVID-19, enrolled during active disease. CDR3s include the opening cysteine and the closing phenylalanine or tryptophan. Clone size is not always given. Where it is, it says once, few, many or a class for expanded clones.

abundance,j_gene,v_gene,CDR3aa
-,TRBJ1-6,TRBV19,CASTGQGSSPLHF
once,TRBJ2-3,TRBV11-3,CASSLGASRYTDTQYF
-,TRBJ2-7,TRBV5-1,CASSRISTGKSSGGLLYEQYF
-,TRBJ2-5,TRBV9,CASSDRPGGETQYF
-,TRBJ1-3,TRBV28,CASSLPGQGVWGNTIYF
-,TRBJ1-5,TRBV3-1/TRBV3-2,CASSQMRDQPQHF
-,TRBJ1-1,TRBV4-3,CASSPGTPMNTEAFF
-,TRBJ1-2,TRBV12-3/TRBV12-4,CASTLDSLYGYTF
-,TRBJ2-2,TRBV28,CASSLTGGTGELFF
-,TRBJ2-3,TRBV11-2,CASSSAPLAGLSTDTQYF
once,TRBJ2-7,TRBV19,CASSSKGTGQGYEQYF
-,TRBJ1-6,TRBV2,CASRQTGGGSPLHF
-,TRBJ2-7,TRBV28,CASSGGTSGRGEQYF
-,TRBJ1-2,TRBV5-6,CASSSTGILGTF
-,TRBJ2-7,TRBV28,CASTDGGEPYEQYF
-,TRBJ2-7,TRBV6-4,CASSRAEGDEQYF
-,TRBJ2-7,TRBV6-5,CASSYSEAKSYEQYF
-,TRBJ1-5,TRBV6-5,CASSYGGAGQPQHF
-,TRBJ2-5,TRBV9,CASSVAPGRETQYF
-,TRBJ2-2,TRBV19,CASSRDRGYAGELFF
-,TRBJ1-6,TRBV7-9,CASSLGSSPLHF
-,TRBJ1-1,TRBV19,CASTQTGSFSEAFF
-,TRBJ1-2,TRBV19,CASSIEPGALYGYTF
few,TRBJ2-3,TRBV6-2/TRBV6-3,CASSYSPPGGATDTQYF
-,TRBJ2-1,TRBV7-3,CASSLLATKGLAGTYNEQFF
-,TRBJ1-2,TRBV7-2,CASSFSGTEPYGYTF
-,TRBJ1-1,TRBV7-2,CASSLKQGTEAFF
-,TRBJ1-5,TRBV27,CASSLGGSSGRNQPQHF
-,TRBJ1-2,TRBV5-1,CASSLVSSALSGGYTF
-,TRBJ2-5,TRBV18,CASSPQDRVQETQYF
-,TRBJ1-6,TRBV6-5,CASSYGDNSPLHF
-,TRBJ2-3,TRBV6-4,CASSEREATDTQYF
-,TRBJ1-6,TRBV29-1,CSVEELSRDSPLHF
-,TRBJ2-3,TRBV11-2,CASSPGTGGGTDTQYF
-,TRBJ2-7,TRBV29-1,CSVFPGQSYEQYF
-,TRBJ1-2,TRBV9,CASSVLNMVYGYTF
once,TRBJ2-3,TRBV28,CASIMRTSRTDTQYF
-,TRBJ2-1,TRBV4-2,CASSQDWLASHNEQFF
-,TRBJ2-1,TRBV11-3,CASSLDWQGAFQFF
once,TRBJ2-1,TRBV4-3,CASSQVFGGSSYNEQFF
-,TRBJ2-3,TRBV4-3,CASSLDSRTRSTDTQYF
-,TRBJ2-5,TRBV10-3,CAISESASGSGETQYF
once,TRBJ2-7,TRBV4-3,CASSQGGVRGHYEQYF
-,TRBJ1-5,TRBV28,CASSLRGGQPQHF
once,TRBJ1-3,TRBV15,CATSRQFSSGNTIYF
-,TRBJ1-5,TRBV7-9,CASSSRGGGNQPQHF
-,TRBJ2-1,TRBV18,CASSPLAGAANEQFF
-,TRBJ1-2,TRBV4-3,CASSQAGQVRNGYTF
-,TRBJ2-7,TRBV7-3,CASSRDRHYEQYF
-,TRBJ2-5,TRBV15,CATSRTEGTLEHQETQYF